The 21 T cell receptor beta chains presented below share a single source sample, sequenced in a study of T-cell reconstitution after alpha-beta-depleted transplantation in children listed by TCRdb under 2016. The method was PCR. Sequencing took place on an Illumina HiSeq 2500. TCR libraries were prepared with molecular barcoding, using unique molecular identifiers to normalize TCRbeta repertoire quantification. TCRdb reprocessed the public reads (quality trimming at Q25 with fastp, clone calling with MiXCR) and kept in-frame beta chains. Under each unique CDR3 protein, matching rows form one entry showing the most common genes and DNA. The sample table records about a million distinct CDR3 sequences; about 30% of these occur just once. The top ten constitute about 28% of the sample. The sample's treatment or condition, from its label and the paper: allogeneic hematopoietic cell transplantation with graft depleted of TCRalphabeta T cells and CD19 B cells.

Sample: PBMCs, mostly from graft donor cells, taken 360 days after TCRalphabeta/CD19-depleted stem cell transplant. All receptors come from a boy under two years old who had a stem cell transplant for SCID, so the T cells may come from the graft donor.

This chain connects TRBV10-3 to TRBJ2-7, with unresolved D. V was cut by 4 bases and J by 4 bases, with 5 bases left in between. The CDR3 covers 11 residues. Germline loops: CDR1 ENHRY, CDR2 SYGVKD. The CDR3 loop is CAISGVYEQYF. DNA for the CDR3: TGTGCCATCAGTGGAGTGTACGAGCAGTACTTC.

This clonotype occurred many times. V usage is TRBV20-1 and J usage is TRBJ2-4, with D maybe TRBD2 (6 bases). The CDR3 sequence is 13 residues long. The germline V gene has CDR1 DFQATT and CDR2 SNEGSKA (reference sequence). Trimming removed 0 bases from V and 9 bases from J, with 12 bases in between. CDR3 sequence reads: CSARDSPGGIQYF. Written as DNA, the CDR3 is TGCAGTGCTAGAGATTCCCCCGGGGGCATTCAGTACTTC.

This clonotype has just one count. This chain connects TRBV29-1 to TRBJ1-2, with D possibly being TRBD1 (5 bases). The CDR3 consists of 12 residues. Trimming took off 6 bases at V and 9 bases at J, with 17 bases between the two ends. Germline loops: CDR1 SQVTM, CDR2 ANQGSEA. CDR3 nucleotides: TGCAGCGTCCTAGATAAGGGGCTAAGCTACACCTTC. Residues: CSVLDKGLSYTF.

CDR3 residues: CASSRQGQGARGTYEQYF. Written as DNA, the CDR3 is TGTGCCAGCAGTCGCCAGGGACAGGGGGCGCGAGGGACCTACGAGCAGTACTTC. This sequence joins TRBV12-3 or TRBV12-4 and TRBJ2-7; TRBD1 matches 12 bases. Trimming took 5 bases from V and 2 from J; bases not matched to a gene: 13. This CDR3 has 18 residues.

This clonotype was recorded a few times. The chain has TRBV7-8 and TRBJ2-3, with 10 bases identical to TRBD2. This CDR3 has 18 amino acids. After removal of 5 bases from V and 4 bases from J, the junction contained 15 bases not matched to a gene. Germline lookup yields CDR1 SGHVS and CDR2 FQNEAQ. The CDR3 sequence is CASSPGLSGGDVADTQYF. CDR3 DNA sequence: TGTGCCAGCAGCCCAGGGCTAAGCGGGGGGGATGTGGCAGATACGCAGTATTTT.

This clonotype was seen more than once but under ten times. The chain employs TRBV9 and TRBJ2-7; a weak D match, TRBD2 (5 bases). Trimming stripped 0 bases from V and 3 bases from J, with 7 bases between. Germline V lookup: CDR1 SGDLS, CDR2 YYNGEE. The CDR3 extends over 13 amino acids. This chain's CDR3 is CASSVGEFYEQYF. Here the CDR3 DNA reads TGTGCCAGCAGCGTAGGGGAGTTCTACGAGCAGTACTTC.

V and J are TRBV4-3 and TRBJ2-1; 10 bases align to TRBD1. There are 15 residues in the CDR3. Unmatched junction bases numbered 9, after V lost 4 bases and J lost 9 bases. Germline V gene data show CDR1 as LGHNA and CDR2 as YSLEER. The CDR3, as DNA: TGCGCCAGCAGCCCCGGACAGGGGGAGTTTTCTGAGCAGTTCTTC. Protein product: CASSPGQGEFSEQFF.

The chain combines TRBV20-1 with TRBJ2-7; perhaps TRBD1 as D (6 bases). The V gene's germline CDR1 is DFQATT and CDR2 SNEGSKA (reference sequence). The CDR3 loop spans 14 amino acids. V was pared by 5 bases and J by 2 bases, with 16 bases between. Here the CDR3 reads CSAAATGNPYEQYF. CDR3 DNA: TGCAGTGCTGCTGCTACAGGGAACCCCTACGAGCAGTACTTC.

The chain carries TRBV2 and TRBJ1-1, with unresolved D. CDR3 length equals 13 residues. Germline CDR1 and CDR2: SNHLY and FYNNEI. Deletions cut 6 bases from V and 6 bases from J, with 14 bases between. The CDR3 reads CASRQTATSEAFF. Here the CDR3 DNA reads TGTGCCAGCAGACAGACCGCCACCTCTGAAGCTTTCTTT.

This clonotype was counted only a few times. The CDR3 DNA reads TGCGCCAGCAAAACCGGACAGGGGGCTGCAACTAATGAAAAACTGTTTTTT. It translates to CASKTGQGAATNEKLFF. The rearrangement links TRBV5-1 to TRBJ1-4; 11 bases agree with TRBD1. Per the germline V gene, CDR1 is SGHRS and CDR2 is YFSETQ. The CDR3 contains 17 residues. The junction had 7 bases not matched to a gene; V was cut back by 6 bases and J by 0 bases. Filled out from reference TRBV5-1 and TRBJ1-4, the complete variable domain reads KAGVTQTPRYLIKTRGQQVTLSCSPISGHRSVSWYQQTPGQGLQFLFEYFSETQRNKGNFPGRFSGRQFSNSRSEMNVSTLELGDSALYLCASKTGQGAATNEKLFFGSGTQLSVL.

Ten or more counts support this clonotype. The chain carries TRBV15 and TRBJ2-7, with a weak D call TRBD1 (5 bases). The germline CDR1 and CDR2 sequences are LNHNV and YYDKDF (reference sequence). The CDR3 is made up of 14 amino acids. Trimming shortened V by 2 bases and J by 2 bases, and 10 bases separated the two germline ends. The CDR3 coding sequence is TGTGCCACCAGCAGACAGGGTCCTCCCTACGAGCAGTACTTC. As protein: CATSRQGPPYEQYF. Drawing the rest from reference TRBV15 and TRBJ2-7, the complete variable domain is DAMVIQNPRYQVTQFGKPVTLSCSQTLNHNVMYWYQQKSSQAPKLLFHYYDKDFNNEADTPDNFQSRRPNTSFCFLDIRSPGLGDTAMYLCATSRQGPPYEQYFGPGTRLTVT.

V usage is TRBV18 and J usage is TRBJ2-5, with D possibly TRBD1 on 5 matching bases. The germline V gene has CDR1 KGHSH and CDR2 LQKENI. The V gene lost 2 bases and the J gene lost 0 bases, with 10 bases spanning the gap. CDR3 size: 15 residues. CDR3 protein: CASSPTTVYQETQYF. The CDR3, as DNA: TGTGCCAGCTCACCAACGACAGTGTACCAAGAGACCCAGTACTTC.

The CDR3 DNA follows: TGCAGCGTTGGTCCAGGGGGCAACTATGGCTACACCTTC. As protein: CSVGPGGNYGYTF. The chain is built from TRBV29-1 and TRBJ1-2; 8 nucleotides match TRBD1. From germline, CDR1 is SQVTM and CDR2 ANQGSEA. The CDR3 length is 13 residues. With V trimmed by 4 bases and J by 2 bases, 3 bases remained unmatched. The full variable domain, with the rest looked up from reference TRBV29-1 and TRBJ1-2, is SAVISQKPSRDICQRGTSLTIQCQVDSQVTMMFWYRQQPGQSLTLIATANQGSEATYESGFVIDKFPISRPNLTFSTLTVSNMSPEDSSIYLCSVGPGGNYGYTFGSGTRLTVV.

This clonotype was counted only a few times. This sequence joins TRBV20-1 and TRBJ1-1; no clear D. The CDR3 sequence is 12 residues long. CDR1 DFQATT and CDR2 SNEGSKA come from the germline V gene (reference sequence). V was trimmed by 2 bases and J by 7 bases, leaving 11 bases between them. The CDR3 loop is CSARPRWSEAFF. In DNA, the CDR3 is TGCAGTGCTAGACCCCGGTGGAGTGAAGCTTTCTTT.

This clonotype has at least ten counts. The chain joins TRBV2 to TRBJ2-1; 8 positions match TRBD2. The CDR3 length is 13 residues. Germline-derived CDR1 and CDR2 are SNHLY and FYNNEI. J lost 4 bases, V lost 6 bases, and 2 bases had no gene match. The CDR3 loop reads CASSSGGYNEQFF. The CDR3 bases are TGTGCCAGCAGCTCGGGGGGGTACAATGAGCAGTTCTTC.

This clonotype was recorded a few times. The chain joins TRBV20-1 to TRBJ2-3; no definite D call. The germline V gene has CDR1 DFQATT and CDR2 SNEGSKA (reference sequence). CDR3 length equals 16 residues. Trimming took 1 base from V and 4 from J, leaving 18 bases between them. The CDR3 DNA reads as TGCAGTGCTAGAGCCCCTACCCCAGTACCCCCAGATACGCAGTATTTT. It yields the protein CSARAPTPVPPDTQYF.

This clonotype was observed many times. The CDR3, as DNA: TGCAGTGCTTGGCATTTCCCGTACAATGAGCAGTTCTTC. It yields the protein CSAWHFPYNEQFF. V usage is TRBV20-1 and J usage is TRBJ2-1; D unclear. The CDR3 is 13 amino acids. Trimming shortened V by 5 bases and J by 4 bases, and 12 bases separated the two germline ends. Germline CDR1 is DFQATT and CDR2 is SNEGSKA (reference sequence).

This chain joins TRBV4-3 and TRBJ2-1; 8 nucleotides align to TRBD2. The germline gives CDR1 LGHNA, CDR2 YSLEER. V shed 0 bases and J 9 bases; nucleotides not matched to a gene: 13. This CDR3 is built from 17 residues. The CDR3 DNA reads TGCGCCAGCAGCCAAGATCGTCGCCGGGGGGGCCGGGGTGAGCAGTTCTTC. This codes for CASSQDRRRGGRGEQFF.

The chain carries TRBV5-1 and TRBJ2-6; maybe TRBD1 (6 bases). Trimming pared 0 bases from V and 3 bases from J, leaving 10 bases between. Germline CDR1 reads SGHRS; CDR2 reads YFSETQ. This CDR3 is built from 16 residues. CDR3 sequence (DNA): TGCGCCAGCAGCTTGGGGACAGTCGGTGGGGCCAACGTCCTGACTTTC. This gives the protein CASSLGTVGGANVLTF.

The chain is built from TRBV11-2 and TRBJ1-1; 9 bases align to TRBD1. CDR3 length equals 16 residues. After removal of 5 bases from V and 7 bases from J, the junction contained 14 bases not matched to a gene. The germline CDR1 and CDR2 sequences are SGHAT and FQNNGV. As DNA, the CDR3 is TGTGCCAGCAGCCACTTTCGACAGGGGGAAATGGGTGAAGCTTTCTTT. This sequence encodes CASSHFRQGEMGEAFF.

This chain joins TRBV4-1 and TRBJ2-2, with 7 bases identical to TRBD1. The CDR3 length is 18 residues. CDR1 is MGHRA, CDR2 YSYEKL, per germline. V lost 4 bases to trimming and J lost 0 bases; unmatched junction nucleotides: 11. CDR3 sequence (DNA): TGCGCCAGCAGCCTCCTTTTCCCGGGACAGTCGAACACCGGGGAGCTGTTTTTT. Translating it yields CASSLLFPGQSNTGELFF.